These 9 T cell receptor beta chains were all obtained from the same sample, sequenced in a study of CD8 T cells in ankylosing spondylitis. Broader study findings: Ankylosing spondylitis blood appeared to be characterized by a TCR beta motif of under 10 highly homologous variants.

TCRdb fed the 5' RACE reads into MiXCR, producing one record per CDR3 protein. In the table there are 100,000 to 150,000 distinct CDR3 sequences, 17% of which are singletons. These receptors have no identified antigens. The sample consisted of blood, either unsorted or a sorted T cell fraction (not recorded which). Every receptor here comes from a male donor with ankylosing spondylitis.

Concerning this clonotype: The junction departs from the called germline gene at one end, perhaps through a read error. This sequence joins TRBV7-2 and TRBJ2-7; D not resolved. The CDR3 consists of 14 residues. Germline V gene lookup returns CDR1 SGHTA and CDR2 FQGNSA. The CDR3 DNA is TGTGCCAGCAGCTTAGGTGACTGGGCCTACGTGCAGTACTTC. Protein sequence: CASSLGDWAYVQYF.

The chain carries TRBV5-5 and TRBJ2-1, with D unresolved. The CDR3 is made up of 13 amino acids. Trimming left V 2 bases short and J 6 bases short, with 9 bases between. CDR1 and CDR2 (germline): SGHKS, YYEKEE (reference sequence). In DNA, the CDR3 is TGTGCCAGCAGCTTAGACATCTTCAATGAGCAGTTCTTC. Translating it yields CASSLDIFNEQFF.

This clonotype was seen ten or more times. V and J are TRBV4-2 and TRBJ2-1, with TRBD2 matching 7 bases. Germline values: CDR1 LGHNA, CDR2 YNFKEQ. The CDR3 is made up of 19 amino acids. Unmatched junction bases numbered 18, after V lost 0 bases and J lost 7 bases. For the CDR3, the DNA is TGTGCCAGCAGCCAAGATCTTTGGCTGGAGGGAGGGTTTGAGAATGAGCAGTTCTTC. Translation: CASSQDLWLEGGFENEQFF.

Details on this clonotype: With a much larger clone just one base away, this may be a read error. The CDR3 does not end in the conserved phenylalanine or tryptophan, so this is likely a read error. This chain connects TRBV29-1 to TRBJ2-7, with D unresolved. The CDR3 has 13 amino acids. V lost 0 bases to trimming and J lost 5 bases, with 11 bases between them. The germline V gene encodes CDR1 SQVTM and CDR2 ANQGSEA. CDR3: CSVEDLIADEQYY. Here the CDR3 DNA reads TGCAGCGTTGAAGATCTTATCGCAGACGAGCAGTACTAC.

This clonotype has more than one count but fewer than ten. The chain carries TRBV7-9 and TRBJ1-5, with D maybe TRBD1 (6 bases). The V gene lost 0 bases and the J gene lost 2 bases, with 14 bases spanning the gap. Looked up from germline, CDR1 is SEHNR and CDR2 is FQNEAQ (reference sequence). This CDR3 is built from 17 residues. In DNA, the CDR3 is TGTGCCAGCAGCTTAGCGCGGGGGCCACTGCGCAATCAGCCCCAGCATTTT. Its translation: CASSLARGPLRNQPQHF.

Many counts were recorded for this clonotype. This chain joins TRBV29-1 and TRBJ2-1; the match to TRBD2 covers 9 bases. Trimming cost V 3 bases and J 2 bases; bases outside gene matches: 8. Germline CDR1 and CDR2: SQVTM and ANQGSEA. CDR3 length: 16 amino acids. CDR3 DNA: TGCAGCGTTGAGCAGACCGGGACTAGCCCCTACAATGAGCAGTTCTTC. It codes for CSVEQTGTSPYNEQFF.

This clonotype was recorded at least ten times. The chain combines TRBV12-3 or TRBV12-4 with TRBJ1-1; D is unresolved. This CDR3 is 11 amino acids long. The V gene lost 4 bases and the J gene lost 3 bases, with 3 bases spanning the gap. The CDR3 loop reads CASSWDTEAFF. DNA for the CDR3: TGTGCCAGCAGTTGGGACACTGAAGCTTTCTTT.

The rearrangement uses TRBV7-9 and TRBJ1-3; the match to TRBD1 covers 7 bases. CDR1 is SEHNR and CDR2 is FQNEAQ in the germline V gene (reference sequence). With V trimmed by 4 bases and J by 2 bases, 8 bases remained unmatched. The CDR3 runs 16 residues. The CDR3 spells CASSSVTGWPGNTIYF. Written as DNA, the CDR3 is TGTGCCAGCAGCTCTGTGACAGGGTGGCCTGGAAACACCATATATTTT. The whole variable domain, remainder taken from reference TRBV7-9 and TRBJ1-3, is DTGVSQNPRHKITKRGQNVTFRCDPISEHNRLYWYRQTLGQGPEFLTYFQNEAQLEKSRLLSDRFSAERPKGSFSTLEIQRTEQGDSAMYLCASSSVTGWPGNTIYFGEGSWLTVV.

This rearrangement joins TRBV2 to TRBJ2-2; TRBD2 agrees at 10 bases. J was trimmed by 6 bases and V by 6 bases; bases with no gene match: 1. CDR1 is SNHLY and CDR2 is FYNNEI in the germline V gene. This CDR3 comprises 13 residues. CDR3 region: CASRAGGSGELFF. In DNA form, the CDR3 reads TGTGCCAGCAGAGCGGGAGGGTCCGGGGAGCTGTTTTTT.